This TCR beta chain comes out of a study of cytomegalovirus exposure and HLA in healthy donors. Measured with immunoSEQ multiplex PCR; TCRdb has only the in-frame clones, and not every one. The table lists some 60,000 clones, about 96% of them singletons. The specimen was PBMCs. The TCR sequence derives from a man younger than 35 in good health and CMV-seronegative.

The CDR3 region is CASSLRLGQSRGYTF. The CDR3 DNA is TGTGCCAGCAGCTTACGACTCGGACAGTCCCGTGGCTACACCTTC. V is TRBV5-6 and J is TRBJ1-2, with D tentatively TRBD1 (6 bases). Germline CDR1 and CDR2: SGHDT and YYEEEE. The CDR3 runs to 15 residues. Deletions cut 2 bases from V and 7 bases from J, with 18 bases between.